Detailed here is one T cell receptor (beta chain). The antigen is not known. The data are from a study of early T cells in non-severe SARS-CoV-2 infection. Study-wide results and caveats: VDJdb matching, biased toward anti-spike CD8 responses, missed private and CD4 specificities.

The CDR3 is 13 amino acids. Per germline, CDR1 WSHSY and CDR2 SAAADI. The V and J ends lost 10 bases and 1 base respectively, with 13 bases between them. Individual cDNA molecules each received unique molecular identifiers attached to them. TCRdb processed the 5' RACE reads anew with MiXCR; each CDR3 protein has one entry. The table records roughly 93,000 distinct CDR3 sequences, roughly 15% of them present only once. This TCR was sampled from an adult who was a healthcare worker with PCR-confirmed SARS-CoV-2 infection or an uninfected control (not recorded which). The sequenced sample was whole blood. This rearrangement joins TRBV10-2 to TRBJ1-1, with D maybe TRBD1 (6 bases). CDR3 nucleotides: TGCGCCACTACTGACAGGCAGAACACTGAAGCTTTCTTT. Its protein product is CATTDRQNTEAFF.